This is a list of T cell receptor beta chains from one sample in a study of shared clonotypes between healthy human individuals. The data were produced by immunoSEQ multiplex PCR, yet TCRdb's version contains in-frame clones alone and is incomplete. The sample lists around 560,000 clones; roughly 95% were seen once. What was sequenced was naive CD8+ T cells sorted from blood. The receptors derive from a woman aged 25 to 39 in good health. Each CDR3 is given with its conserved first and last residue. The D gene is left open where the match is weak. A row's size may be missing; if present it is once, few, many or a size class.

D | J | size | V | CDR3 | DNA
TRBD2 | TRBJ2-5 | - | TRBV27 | CASTYSLAGIETQYF | TGTGCCAGCACTTATTCCCTAGCGGGAATCGAGACCCAGTACTTC
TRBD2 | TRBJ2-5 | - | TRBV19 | CASSIRTPGLAGEYQETQYF | TGTGCCAGTAGTATAAGGACCCCGGGACTAGCGGGGGAGTACCAAGAGACCCAGTACTTC
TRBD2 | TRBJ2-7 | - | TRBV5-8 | CASSPQNRDYRYEQYF | TGTGCCAGCAGCCCTCAGAACCGGGACTACCGTTACGAGCAGTACTTC
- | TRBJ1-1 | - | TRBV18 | CASSPNSRGEAFF | TGTGCCAGCTCACCTAACAGTCGGGGTGAAGCTTTCTTT
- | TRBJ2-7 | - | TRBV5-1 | CASSSTSVYYEQYF | TGCGCCAGCAGTTCCACCTCGGTCTACTACGAGCAGTACTTC
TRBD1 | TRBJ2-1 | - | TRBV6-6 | CASGDRDYNEQFF | TGTGCCAGCGGGGACAGGGATTACAATGAGCAGTTCTTC
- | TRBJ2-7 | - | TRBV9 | CASSAGGESEQYF | TGTGCCAGCAGCGCGGGTGGGGAGTCCGAGCAGTACTTC
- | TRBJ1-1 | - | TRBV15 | CATSRDMNTEAFF | TGTGCCACCAGCAGGGATATGAACACTGAAGCTTTCTTT
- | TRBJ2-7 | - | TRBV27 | CASSASGYEQYF | TGTGCCAGCAGTGCCTCCGGCTACGAGCAGTACTTC
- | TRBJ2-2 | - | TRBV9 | CASSVAGDGTGELFF | TGTGCCAGCAGCGTAGCCGGGGATGGGACCGGGGAGCTGTTTTTT
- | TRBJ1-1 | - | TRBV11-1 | CASSLPRGGPMNTEAFF | TGTGCCAGCAGCTTACCTCGCGGGGGCCCTATGAACACTGAAGCTTTCTTT
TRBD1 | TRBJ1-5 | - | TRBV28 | CASREGTGDIHQPQHF | TGTGCCAGCAGGGAAGGGACAGGGGATATTCATCAGCCCCAGCATTTT
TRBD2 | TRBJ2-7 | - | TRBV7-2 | CASSAGLASYEQYF | TGTGCCAGCAGCGCCGGACTAGCGAGTTACGAGCAGTACTTC
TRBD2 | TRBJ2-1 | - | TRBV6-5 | CASSYARTSAEQFF | TGTGCCAGCAGTTACGCCCGGACTAGCGCTGAGCAGTTCTTC
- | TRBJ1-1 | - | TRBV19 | CASSKSSSLEAFF | TGTGCCAGTAGTAAGTCCTCTTCCTTGGAAGCTTTCTTT
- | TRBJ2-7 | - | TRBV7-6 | CASSPTDAQYEQYF | TGTGCCAGCAGCCCCACGGACGCCCAATACGAGCAGTACTTC
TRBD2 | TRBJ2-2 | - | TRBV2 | CATGGSPGKPGELFF | TGTGCCACGGGGGGGTCGCCGGGAAAACCCGGGGAGCTGTTTTTT
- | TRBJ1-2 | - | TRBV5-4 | CASSLWGANYGYTF | TGTGCCAGCAGCCTGTGGGGAGCTAACTATGGCTACACCTTC
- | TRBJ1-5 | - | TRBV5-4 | CASSLDGQPQHF | TGTGCCAGCAGCTTGGACGGTCAGCCCCAGCATTTT
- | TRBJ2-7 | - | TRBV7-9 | CASSSDRYEQYF | TGTGCCAGCAGCTCTGACCGCTACGAGCAGTACTTC
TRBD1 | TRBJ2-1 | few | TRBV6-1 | CASRDRVGNEQFF | TGTGCCAGCAGAGACAGGGTTGGCAATGAGCAGTTCTTC
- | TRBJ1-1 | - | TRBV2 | CASNPTGLNTEAFF | TGTGCCAGCAACCCCACAGGCCTGAACACTGAAGCTTTCTTT
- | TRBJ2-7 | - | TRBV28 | CASRDLLPLIPYEQYF | TGTGCCAGCAGGGACCTCCTCCCTCTGATTCCCTACGAGCAGTACTTC
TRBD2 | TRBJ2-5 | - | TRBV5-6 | CASSWGTSGRQETQYF | TGTGCCAGCAGCTGGGGGACTAGCGGGAGACAAGAGACCCAGTACTTC
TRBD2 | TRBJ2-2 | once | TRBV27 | CASSPRLAANTGELFF | TGTGCCAGCAGTCCCAGACTAGCGGCGAACACCGGGGAGCTGTTTTTT
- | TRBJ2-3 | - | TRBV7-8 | CASTSLRESGLTDTQYF | TGTGCCAGCACCAGCTTACGGGAGTCAGGGCTCACAGATACGCAGTATTTT
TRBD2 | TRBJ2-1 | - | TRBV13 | CASSSLLAGEGNEQFF | TGTGCCAGCAGCTCCTTACTAGCGGGAGAGGGCAATGAGCAGTTCTTC
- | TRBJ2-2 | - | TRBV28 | CASSTGTLTGELFF | TGTGCCAGCAGTACCGGGACGCTCACCGGGGAGCTGTTTTTT
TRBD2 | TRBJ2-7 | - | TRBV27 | CASSPATSGIYEQYF | TGTGCCAGCAGTCCGGCGACTAGCGGGATCTACGAGCAGTACTTC
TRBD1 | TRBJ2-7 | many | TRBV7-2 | CALGGPNYEQYF | TGTGCCCTAGGGGGCCCGAACTACGAGCAGTACTTC
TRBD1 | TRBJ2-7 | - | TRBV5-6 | CASSLDRGLSYEQYF | TGTGCCAGCAGCTTGGACAGGGGTCTGTCCTACGAGCAGTACTTC
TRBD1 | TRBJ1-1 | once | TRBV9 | CASNRGQGISEAFF | TGTGCCAGCAATCGGGGACAGGGGATATCTGAAGCTTTCTTT
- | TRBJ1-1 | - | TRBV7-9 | CASSLIVTEAFF | TGTGCCAGCAGCTTAATAGTGACTGAAGCTTTCTTT
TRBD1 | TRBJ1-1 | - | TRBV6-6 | CASRIQGVNTEAFF | TGTGCCAGCAGGATACAGGGGGTGAACACTGAAGCTTTCTTT
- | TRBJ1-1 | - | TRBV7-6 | CASSLGEGNTEAFF | TGTGCCAGCAGCTTGGGGGAAGGGAACACTGAAGCTTTCTTT
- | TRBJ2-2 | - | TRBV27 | CASRGRRGELFF | TGTGCCAGCAGGGGGAGAAGGGGGGAGCTGTTTTTT
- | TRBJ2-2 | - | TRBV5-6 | CASSLVGTTNTGELFF | TGTGCCAGCAGCTTGGTAGGGACAACTAACACCGGGGAGCTGTTTTTT
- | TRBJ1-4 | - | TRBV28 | CASSWVDGVNNEKLFF | TGTGCCAGCAGTTGGGTCGACGGGGTGAACAATGAAAAACTGTTTTTT
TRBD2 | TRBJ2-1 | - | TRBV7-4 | CASSQGGTSGRAPYNEQFF | TGTGCCAGCAGCCAAGGGGGGACTAGCGGGAGGGCCCCCTACAATGAGCAGTTCTTC
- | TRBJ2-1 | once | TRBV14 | CASSPLTGGEQFF | TGTGCCAGCAGCCCTTTGACCGGAGGTGAGCAGTTCTTC
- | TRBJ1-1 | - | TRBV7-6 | CASSLEPGANTEAFF | TGTGCCAGCAGCTTAGAACCGGGAGCGAACACTGAAGCTTTCTTT
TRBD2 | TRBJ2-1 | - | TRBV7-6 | CASSLARLKGSGNEQFF | TGTGCCAGCAGCTTAGCGCGACTTAAGGGTAGCGGGAATGAGCAGTTCTTC
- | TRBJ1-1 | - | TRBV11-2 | CASSLYGEVEAFF | TGTGCCAGCAGCTTATACGGAGAGGTTGAAGCTTTCTTT
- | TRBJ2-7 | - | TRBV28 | CASSLPQKHYEQYF | TGTGCCAGCAGTCTACCCCAGAAGCACTACGAGCAGTACTTC
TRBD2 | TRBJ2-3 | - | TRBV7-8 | CASRRLAGGPGDTQYF | TGTGCCAGCAGACGACTAGCGGGAGGGCCGGGAGATACGCAGTATTTT
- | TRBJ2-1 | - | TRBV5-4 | CASSPRGQVSNEQFF | TGTGCCAGCAGCCCCAGAGGGCAGGTGAGCAATGAGCAGTTCTTC
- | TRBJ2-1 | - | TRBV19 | CASSATQVAYNEQFF | TGTGCCAGTAGTGCCACTCAGGTCGCCTACAATGAGCAGTTCTTC
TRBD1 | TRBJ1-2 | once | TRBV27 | CASSPPGAGGVYGYTF | TGTGCCAGCAGCCCCCCAGGGGCAGGGGGTGTCTATGGCTACACCTTC
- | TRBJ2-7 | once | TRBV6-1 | CATLKGYEQYF | TGTGCCACCCTTAAGGGGTACGAGCAGTACTTC
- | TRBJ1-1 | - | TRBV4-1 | CASSQRGFTEAFF | TGCGCCAGCAGCCAGCGGGGGTTCACTGAAGCTTTCTTT
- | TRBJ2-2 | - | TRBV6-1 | CASSERTGANTGELFF | TGTGCCAGCAGTGAAAGGACCGGGGCGAACACCGGGGAGCTGTTTTTT